A selection of T cell receptor beta chains follows, all from one sample in a study of radiotherapy plus CTLA-4 blockade in lung cancer. The repertoire was sequenced with immunoSEQ multiplex PCR; TCRdb's copy has only in-frame clones and lacks some. The repertoire holds around 2,800 clones, with about four fifths as singletons. The specimen comprised tumor tissue, sampled from a patient treated with radiotherapy plus ipilimumab. The receptors stem from a human donor with non-small cell lung cancer that progressed on radiotherapy plus ipilimumab. Each CDR3 is given with its conserved first and last residue. A D gene is named only where the DNA matches it firmly. The size of a clone is reported for some rows only, either as once, few or many, or as a class for expanded clones.

>TRBJ2-7|NA|NA|TRBV25-1
TGTGCCAGCAGTGAATCTTACGGATACTCCTACGAGCAGTACTTC
CASSESYGYSYEQYF
>TRBJ2-2|NA|NA|TRBV6-1
TGTGCCAGCAGTGAATTGGGAAACTATGCGAACACCAGGGAGCTGTTTTTT
CASSELGNYANTRELFF
>TRBJ1-5|NA|NA|TRBV4-1
TGCGCCAGCAGCCCGCGGGACACCACCACGTTAAATCAGCCCCAGCATTTT
CASSPRDTTTLNQPQHF
>TRBJ1-4|few|NA|TRBV10-3
TGTGCCATCAGGGGGGCTGCAACTAATGAAAAACTGTTTTTT
CAIRGAATNEKLFF
>TRBJ1-2|NA|NA|TRBV27
TGTGCCAGCAGCGCGACCGTCGCCTATGGCTACACCTTC
CASSATVAYGYTF
>TRBJ2-7|NA|NA|TRBV5-6
TGTGCCAGCAGCACAGGTTCCCCCTACGAGCAGTACTTC
CASSTGSPYEQYF
>TRBJ1-6|NA|NA|TRBV7-2
TGTGCCAGCAGCTCATATCCCCAGGGACAAACTAGAGGTTCACCCCTCCACTTT
CASSSYPQGQTRGSPLHF
>TRBJ1-2|few|NA|TRBV9
TGTGCCAGCAGCCCTATGGGGGGGCGCGGCTATGGCTACACCTTC
CASSPMGGRGYGYTF
>TRBJ2-7|NA|NA|TRBV5-4
TGTGCCAGCAGCTCCATGAGGGGGGGTACCTACGAGCAGTACTTC
CASSSMRGGTYEQYF
>TRBJ1-2|NA|NA|TRBV18
TGTGCCAGCTCACCAGACAGTAACTATGGCTACACCTTC
CASSPDSNYGYTF
>TRBJ1-2|NA|TRBD1|TRBV6-5
TGTGCCAGCAGAACCCTAAGACAGGGGAGGTATGGCTACACCTTC
CASRTLRQGRYGYTF
>TRBJ1-1|NA|NA|TRBV7-3
TGTGCCAGCAGCTCAACGAACGGGGGTGAAGCTTTCTTT
CASSSTNGGEAFF
>TRBJ2-5|NA|TRBD2|TRBV5-1
TGCGCCAGCAGCCGTTCTAGCGGTCCAGAAGAGACCCAGTACTTC
CASSRSSGPEETQYF
>TRBJ2-7|NA|NA|TRBV18
TGTGCCAGCTCACCCGGGGTTGTCTACGAGCAGTACTTC
CASSPGVVYEQYF
>TRBJ1-3|NA|TRBD1|TRBV11-2
TGTGCCAGCAGCGCGTCCAGGGGGTCTGGAAACACCATATATTTT
CASSASRGSGNTIYF
>TRBJ2-7|few|NA|TRBV7-9
TGTGCCAGCAGCTTCCGGACGGGGGACGAGCAGTACTTC
CASSFRTGDEQYF